The clone carrying this T cell receptor (beta chain) was seen only once. This sample stems from a study of blood T cell repertoires in COVID-19. Across the whole study: Sample material is recorded as cDNA or gDNA derived from T cells, B-cell-depleted T cells, or PBMCs.

Libraries were prepared by immunoSEQ multiplex PCR; TCRdb keeps only in-frame clonotypes and omits some of them. The data hold 280,000 or so clones, with over 75% observed a single time. Germline values: CDR1 MGHRA, CDR2 YSYEKL. J lost 14 bases, V lost 3 bases, and 12 bases had no gene match. This CDR3 spans 15 amino acids. This TCR was sampled from a man younger than 35 with active or convalescent COVID-19. The sample was peripheral blood. The chain joins TRBV4-1 to TRBJ1-6, with TRBD1 identical over 8 bases. The CDR3 sequence is CASSQHSTGGGTLHF. CDR3 DNA: TGCGCCAGCAGCCAGCATTCTACAGGGGGAGGGACCCTCCACTTT.